Included here is one T cell receptor (beta chain) sequence, with context. Its matching antigen is unknown. These data originate in a study of T cell responses to AZD1222 COVID-19 vaccine. Points from the study as a whole: Seropositive status at baseline applied to only 6 or 7 AZD1222 recipients.

The data were produced by immunoSEQ multiplex PCR, yet TCRdb's version contains in-frame clones alone and is incomplete. The table shows fewer than 120,000 clones, with about 90% occurring only once. This CDR3 has 16 residues. V lost 5 bases, J lost 0 bases, and 16 bases lay in between. The germline V gene has CDR1 KGHSH and CDR2 LQKENI. The sequences come from peripheral blood, collected 28 days after the second AZD1222 dose. The chain joins TRBV18 to TRBJ1-2, with D possibly TRBD1 on 5 matching bases. The clonotype was recovered from an adult who received the AZD1222 COVID-19 vaccine. The DNA for the CDR3 is TGTGCCAGCTCAGCTCGACGGGACGTGGCTAACTATGGCTACACCTTC. This sequence encodes CASSARRDVANYGYTF.